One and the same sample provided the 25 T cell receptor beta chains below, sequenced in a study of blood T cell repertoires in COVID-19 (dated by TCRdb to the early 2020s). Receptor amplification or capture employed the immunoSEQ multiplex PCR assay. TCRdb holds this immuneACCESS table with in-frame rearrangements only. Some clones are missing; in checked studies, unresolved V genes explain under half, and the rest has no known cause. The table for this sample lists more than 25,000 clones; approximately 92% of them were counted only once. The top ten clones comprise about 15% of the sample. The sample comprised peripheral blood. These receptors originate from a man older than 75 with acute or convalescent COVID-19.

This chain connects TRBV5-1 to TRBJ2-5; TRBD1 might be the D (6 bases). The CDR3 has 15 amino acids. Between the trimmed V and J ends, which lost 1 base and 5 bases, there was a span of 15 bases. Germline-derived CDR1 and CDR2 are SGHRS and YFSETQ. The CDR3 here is CASSLLPGALETQYF. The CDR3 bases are TGCGCCAGCAGCTTGCTGCCAGGGGCACTGGAGACCCAGTACTTC. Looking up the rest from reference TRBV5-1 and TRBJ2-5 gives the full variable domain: KAGVTQTPRYLIKTRGQQVTLSCSPISGHRSVSWYQQTPGQGLQFLFEYFSETQRNKGNFPGRFSGRQFSNSRSEMNVSTLELGDSALYLCASSLLPGALETQYFGPGTRLLVL.

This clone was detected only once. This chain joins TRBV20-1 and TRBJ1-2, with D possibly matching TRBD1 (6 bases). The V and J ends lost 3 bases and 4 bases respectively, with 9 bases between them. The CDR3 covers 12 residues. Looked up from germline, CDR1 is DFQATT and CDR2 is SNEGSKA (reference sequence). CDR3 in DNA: TGCAGTGCTAGTTCAGGGGTCTATGGCTACACCTTC. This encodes CSASSGVYGYTF.

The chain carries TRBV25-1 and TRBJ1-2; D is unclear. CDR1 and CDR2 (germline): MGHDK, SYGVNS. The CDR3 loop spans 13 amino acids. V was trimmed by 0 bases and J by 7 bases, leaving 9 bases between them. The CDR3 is CASSEYSLGGYTF. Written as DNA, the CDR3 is TGTGCCAGCAGTGAATATTCACTCGGTGGCTACACCTTC.

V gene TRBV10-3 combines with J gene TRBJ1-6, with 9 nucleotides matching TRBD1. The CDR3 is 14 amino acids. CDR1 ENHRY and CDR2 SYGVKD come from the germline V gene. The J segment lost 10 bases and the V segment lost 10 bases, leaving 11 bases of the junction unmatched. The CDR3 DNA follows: TGTGCCACCTTGCGGGACAGGGCCTACTCACCCCTCCACTTT. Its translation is CATLRDRAYSPLHF.

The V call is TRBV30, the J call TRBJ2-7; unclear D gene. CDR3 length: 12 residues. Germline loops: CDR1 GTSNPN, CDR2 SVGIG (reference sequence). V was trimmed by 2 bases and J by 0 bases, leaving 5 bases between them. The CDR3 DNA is TGTGCCTGGAGTCCTAGCTCCTACGAGCAGTACTTC. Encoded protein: CAWSPSSYEQYF.

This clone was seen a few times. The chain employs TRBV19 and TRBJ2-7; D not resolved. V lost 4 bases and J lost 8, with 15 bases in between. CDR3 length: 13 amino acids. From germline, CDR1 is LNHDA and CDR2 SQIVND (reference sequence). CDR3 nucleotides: TGTGCCAGTAGTACGACATCATCTACGCAGCAGTACTTC. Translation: CASSTTSSTQQYF.

The DNA for the CDR3 is TGTGCCAGCAGTTTATCAACAGGCAAACCCCCCCAGCATTTT. Its translation is CASSLSTGKPPQHF. The chain carries TRBV28 and TRBJ1-5; tentative D call: TRBD1 (5 bases). Trimming shortened V by 1 base and J by 10 bases, and 14 bases separated the two germline ends. The germline V gene encodes CDR1 MDHEN and CDR2 SYDVKM. The CDR3 totals 14 residues. Filled out from reference TRBV28 and TRBJ1-5, the complete variable domain reads DVKVTQSSRYLVKRTGEKVFLECVQDMDHENMFWYRQDPGLGLRLIYFSYDVKMKEKGDIPEGYSVSREKKERFSLILESASTNQTSMYLCASSLSTGKPPQHFGDGTRLSIL.

CDR3 DNA sequence: TGTGCCAGCAGCTTAAGTCGCGAAGGGGCTGGCTACACCTTC. It translates to CASSLSREGAGYTF. This chain connects TRBV7-9 to TRBJ1-2; possible D gene TRBD1, 5 bases. Per the germline V gene, CDR1 is SEHNR and CDR2 is FQNEAQ (reference sequence). With 2 bases removed from V and 7 bases from J, the gap between germline ends came to 14 bases. The CDR3 is 14 residues long.

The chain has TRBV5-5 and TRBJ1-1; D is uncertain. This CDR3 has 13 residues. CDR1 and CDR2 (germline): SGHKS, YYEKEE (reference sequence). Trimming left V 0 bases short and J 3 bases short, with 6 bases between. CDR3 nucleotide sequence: TGTGCCAGCAGCTTGGCCTCGGACACTGAAGCTTTCTTT. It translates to CASSLASDTEAFF. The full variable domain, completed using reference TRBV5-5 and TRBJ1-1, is DAGVTQSPTHLIKTRGQQVTLRCSPISGHKSVSWYQQVLGQGPQFIFQYYEKEERGRGNFPDRFSARQFPNYSSELNVNALLLGDSALYLCASSLASDTEAFFGQGTRLTVV.

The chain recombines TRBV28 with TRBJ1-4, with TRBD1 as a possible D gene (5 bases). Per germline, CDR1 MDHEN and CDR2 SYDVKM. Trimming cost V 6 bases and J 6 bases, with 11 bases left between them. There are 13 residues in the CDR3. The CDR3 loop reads CASRTGGHEKLFF. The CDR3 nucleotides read TGTGCCAGCAGGACCGGGGGTCATGAAAAACTGTTTTTT.

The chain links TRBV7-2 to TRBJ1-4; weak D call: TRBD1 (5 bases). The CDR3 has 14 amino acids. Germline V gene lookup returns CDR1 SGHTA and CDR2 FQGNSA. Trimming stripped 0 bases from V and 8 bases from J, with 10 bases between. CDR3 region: CASSLAMGGEKLFF. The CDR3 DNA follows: TGTGCCAGCAGCTTAGCGATGGGGGGGGAAAAACTGTTTTTT.

In nucleotides, the CDR3 is TGTGCCAGCAGCTTAGGGACAGGGCGTGAGCCCCAGCATTTT. Protein product: CASSLGTGREPQHF. This chain connects TRBV7-9 to TRBJ1-5; 8 bases map to TRBD1. Germline V CDR1 and CDR2: SEHNR, FQNEAQ (reference sequence). J lost 8 bases, V lost 1 base, and 4 bases had no gene match. CDR3 length: 14 amino acids.

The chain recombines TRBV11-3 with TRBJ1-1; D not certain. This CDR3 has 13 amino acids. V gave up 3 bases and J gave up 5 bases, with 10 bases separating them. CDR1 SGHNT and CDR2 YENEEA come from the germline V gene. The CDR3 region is CASSLYSTTEAFF. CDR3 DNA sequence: TGTGCCAGCAGCTTGTACAGTACGACTGAAGCTTTCTTT.

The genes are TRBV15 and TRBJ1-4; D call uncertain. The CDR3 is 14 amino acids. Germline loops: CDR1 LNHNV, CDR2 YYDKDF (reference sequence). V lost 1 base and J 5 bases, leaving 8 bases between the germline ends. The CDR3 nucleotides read TGTGCCACCAGCAGAGGACCGGGGAATGAAAAACTGTTTTTT. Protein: CATSRGPGNEKLFF.

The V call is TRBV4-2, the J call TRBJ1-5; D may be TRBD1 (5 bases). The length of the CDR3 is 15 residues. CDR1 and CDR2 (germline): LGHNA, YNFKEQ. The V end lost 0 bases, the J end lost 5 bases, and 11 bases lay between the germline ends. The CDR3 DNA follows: TGTGCCAGCAGCCAAGATACGGACACTTATCAGCCCCAGCATTTT. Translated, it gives CASSQDTDTYQPQHF.

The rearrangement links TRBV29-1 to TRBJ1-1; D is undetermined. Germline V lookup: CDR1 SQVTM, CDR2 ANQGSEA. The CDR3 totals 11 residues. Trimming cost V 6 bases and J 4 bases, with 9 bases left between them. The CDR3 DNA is TGCAGCGTGGGTGGAGGCACTGAAGCTTTCTTT. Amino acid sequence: CSVGGGTEAFF.

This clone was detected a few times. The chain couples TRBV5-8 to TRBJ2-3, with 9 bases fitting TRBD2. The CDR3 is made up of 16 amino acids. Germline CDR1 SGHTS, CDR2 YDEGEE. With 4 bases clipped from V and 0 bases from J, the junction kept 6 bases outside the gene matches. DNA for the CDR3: TGTGCCAGCAGCGGAGGACTAGCGAGAAGCACAGATACGCAGTATTTT. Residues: CASSGGLARSTDTQYF.

The CDR3 DNA reads TGTGCCATCAGTGAAGGACAGGGGGCTGAAGCTTTCTTT. Encoded protein: CAISEGQGAEAFF. The V gene is TRBV10-3, the J gene TRBJ1-1, with TRBD1 matching 10 bases. CDR3 size: 13 residues. Per germline, CDR1 ENHRY and CDR2 SYGVKD. V lost 3 bases and J lost 6; bases outside the gene matches: 1.

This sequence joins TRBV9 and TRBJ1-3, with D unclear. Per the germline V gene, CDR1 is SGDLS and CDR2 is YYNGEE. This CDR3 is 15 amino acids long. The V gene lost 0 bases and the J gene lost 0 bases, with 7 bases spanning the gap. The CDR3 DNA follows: TGTGCCAGCAGCGTAGACGGGTCCTCTGGAAACACCATATATTTT. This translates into CASSVDGSSGNTIYF.

The DNA for the CDR3 is TGTGCCTGGAGTAGACAGGGGGAAGCTTTCTTT. Its protein is CAWSRQGEAFF. The V call is TRBV30, the J call TRBJ1-1; 8 nucleotides agree with TRBD1. The germline CDR1 and CDR2 sequences are GTSNPN and SVGIG (reference sequence). V shed 2 bases, J shed 8 bases, and the junction held 1 base outside the gene matches. CDR3 size: 11 residues.

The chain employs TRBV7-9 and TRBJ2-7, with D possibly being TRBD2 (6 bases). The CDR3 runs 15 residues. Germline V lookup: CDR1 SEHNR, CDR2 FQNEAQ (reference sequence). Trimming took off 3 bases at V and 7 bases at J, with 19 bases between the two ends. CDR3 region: CASSFAGPGVWEQYF. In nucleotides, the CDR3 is TGTGCCAGCAGCTTCGCGGGGCCTGGAGTTTGGGAGCAGTACTTC.

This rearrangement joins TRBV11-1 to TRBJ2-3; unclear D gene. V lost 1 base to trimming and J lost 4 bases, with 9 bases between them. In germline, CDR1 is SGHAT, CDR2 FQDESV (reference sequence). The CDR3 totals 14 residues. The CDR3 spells CASSLGIASDTQYF. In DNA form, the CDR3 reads TGTGCCAGCAGCTTAGGAATAGCCTCAGATACGCAGTATTTT.

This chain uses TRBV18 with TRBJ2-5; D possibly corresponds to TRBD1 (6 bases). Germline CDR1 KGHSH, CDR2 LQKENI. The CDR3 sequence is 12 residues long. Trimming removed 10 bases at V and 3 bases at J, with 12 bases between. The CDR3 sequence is CATSGDKETQYF. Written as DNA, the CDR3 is TGTGCCACTTCAGGGGACAAAGAGACCCAGTACTTC.

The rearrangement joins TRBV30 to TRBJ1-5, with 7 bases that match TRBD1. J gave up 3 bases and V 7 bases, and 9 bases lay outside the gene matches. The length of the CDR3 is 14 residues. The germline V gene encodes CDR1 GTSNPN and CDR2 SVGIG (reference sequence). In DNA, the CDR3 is TGTGCCTACAACACCGGGACAGTCAATCAGCCCCAGCATTTT. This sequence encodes CAYNTGTVNQPQHF.

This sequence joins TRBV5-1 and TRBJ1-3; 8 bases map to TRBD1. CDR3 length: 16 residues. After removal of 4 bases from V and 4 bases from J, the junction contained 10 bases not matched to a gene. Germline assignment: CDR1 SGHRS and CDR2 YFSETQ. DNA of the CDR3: TGCGCCAGCAGCGAAGCCGCAGGGGGCTTGGGAAACACCATATATTTT. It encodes CASSEAAGGLGNTIYF. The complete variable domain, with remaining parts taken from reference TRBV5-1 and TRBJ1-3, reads KAGVTQTPRYLIKTRGQQVTLSCSPISGHRSVSWYQQTPGQGLQFLFEYFSETQRNKGNFPGRFSGRQFSNSRSEMNVSTLELGDSALYLCASSEAAGGLGNTIYFGEGSWLTVV.